Listed here is a single T cell receptor beta chain. This record comes from a study of blood T cell repertoires in COVID-19. Study-level background: Samples representing acute and convalescent COVID-19 were sourced from the United States, Italy and Spain. PBMCs, B-cell-depleted T cells, or T cells provided the cDNA or gDNA that made up the material.

As handled by the study authors: Amplifying reference gene primers gave estimates of nucleated cell counts. Repertoires were generated with immunoSEQ multiplex PCR, while TCRdb's copy carries only in-frame clones and drops some. V and J calls and clone size are given by that table; D and trimming were obtained from the DNA. The sample contains 35,000 to 40,000 clones, approximately 88% of which appear only once. The germline CDR1 and CDR2 sequences are SNHLY and FYNNEI. This CDR3 is built from 13 residues. Between the trimmed V and J ends, which lost 6 bases and 3 bases, there was a span of 9 bases. This TCR came from a human donor in a cohort sampled during active COVID-19. Sequenced input: peripheral blood. The chain uses TRBV2 and TRBJ1-5, with D unresolved. The CDR3 is CASRVQANQPQHF. DNA of the CDR3: TGTGCCAGCAGGGTTCAGGCCAATCAGCCCCAGCATTTT.